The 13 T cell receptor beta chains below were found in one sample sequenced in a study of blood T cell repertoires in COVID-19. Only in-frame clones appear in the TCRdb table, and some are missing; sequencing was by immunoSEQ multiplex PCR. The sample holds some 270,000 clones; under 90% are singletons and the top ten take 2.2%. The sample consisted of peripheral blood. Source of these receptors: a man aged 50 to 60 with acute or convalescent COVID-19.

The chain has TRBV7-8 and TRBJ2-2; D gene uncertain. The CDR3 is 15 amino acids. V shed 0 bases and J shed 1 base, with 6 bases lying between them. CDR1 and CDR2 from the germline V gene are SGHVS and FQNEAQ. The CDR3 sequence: CASSLASVNTGELFF. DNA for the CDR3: TGTGCCAGCAGCTTAGCGTCAGTGAACACCGGGGAGCTGTTTTTT.

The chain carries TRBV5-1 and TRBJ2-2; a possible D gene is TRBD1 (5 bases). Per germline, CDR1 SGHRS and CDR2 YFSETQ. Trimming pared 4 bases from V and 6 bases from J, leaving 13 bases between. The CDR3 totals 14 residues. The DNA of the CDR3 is TGCGCCAGCAGCGCCCGACAGACCTCCGGGGAGCTGTTTTTT. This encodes CASSARQTSGELFF.

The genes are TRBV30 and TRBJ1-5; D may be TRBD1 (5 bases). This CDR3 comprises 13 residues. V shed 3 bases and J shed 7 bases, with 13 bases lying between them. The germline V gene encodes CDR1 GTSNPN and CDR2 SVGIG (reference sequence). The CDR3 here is CAWSDSFRQPQHF. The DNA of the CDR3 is TGTGCCTGGAGCGACAGTTTTCGGCAGCCCCAGCATTTT.

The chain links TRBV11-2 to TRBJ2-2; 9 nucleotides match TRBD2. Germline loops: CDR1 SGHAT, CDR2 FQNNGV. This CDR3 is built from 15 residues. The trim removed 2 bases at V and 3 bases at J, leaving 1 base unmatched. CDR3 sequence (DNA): TGTGCCAGCAGCTTACTAGCGGGGTACACCGGGGAGCTGTTTTTT. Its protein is CASSLLAGYTGELFF.

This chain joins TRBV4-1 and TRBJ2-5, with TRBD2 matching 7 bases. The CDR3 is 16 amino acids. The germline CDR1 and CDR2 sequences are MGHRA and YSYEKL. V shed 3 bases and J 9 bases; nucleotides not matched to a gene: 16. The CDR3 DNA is TGCGCCAGCAGCCATCCCGAGGGACTAAGAATGGGGGCCCAGTACTTC. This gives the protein CASSHPEGLRMGAQYF.

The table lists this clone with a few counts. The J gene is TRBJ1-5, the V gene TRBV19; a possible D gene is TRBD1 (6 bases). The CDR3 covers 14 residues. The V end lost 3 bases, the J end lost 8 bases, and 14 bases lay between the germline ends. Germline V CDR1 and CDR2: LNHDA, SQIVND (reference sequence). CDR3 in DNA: TGTGCCAGTAGTATGGGGAATAGGGACAAGCCCCAGCATTTT. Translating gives CASSMGNRDKPQHF.

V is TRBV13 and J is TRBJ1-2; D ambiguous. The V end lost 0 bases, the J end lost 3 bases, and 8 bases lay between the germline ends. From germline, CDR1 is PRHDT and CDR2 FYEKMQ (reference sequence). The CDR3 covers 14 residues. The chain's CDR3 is CASSLGSGDYGYTF. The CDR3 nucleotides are TGTGCCAGCAGCTTAGGCTCCGGGGACTATGGCTACACCTTC.

This CDR3 is CASSIAGTGIGNEQFF. The DNA for the CDR3 is TGTGCCAGTAGTATCGCCGGGACAGGGATCGGCAATGAGCAGTTCTTC. The chain joins TRBV19 to TRBJ2-1, with 9 bases fitting TRBD1. V trimming: 3 bases; J trimming: 6 bases; junction bases outside the gene matches: 9. This CDR3 is built from 16 residues. The germline V gene has CDR1 LNHDA and CDR2 SQIVND (reference sequence).

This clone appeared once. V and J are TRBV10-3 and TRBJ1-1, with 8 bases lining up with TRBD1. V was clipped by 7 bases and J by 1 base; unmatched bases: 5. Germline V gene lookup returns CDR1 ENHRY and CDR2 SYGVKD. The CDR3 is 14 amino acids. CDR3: CAIITGQGNTEAFF. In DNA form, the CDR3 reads TGTGCCATCATTACCGGACAGGGGAACACTGAAGCTTTCTTT.

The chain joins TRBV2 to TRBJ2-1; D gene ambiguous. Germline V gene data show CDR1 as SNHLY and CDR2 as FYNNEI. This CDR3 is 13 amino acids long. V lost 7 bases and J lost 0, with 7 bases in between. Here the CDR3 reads CASKPSSYNEQFF. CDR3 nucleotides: TGTGCCAGCAAGCCGAGCTCCTACAATGAGCAGTTCTTC.

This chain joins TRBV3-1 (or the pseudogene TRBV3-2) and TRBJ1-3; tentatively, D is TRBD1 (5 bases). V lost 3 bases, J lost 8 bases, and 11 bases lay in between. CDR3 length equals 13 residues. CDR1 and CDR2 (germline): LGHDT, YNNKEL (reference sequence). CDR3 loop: CASSQEGVDTIYF. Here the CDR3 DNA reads TGTGCCAGCAGCCAGGAAGGGGTGGACACCATATATTTT.

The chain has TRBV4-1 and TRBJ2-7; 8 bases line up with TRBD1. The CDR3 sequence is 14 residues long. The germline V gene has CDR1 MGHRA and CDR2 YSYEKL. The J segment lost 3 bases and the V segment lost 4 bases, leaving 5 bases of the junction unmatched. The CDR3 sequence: CASSPRGQGYEQYF. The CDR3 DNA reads TGCGCCAGCAGCCCCCGAGGACAGGGCTACGAGCAGTACTTC.

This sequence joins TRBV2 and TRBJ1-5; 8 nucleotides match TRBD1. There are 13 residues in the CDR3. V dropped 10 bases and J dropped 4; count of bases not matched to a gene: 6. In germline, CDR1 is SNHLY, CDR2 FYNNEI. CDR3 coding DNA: TGTGCCATGGGACAGGACTTAAATCAGCCCCAGCATTTT. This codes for CAMGQDLNQPQHF.